This TCR beta chain was captured in a study of T cells after yellow fever vaccination. Germline V gives CDR1 MNHEY, CDR2 SMNVEV (reference sequence). CDR3 size: 16 residues. V lost 2 bases and J 5 bases, leaving 17 bases between the germline ends. Regarding the study as a whole: A limited proportion of clonotypes was detected within both the CD4 and CD8 compartments.

A remark on this clonotype: The antigen is undetermined.

MiXCR, run by TCRdb on the 5' RACE reads, gives a single entry per CDR3 protein. The table lists approximately 300,000 distinct CDR3 sequences, around 7% of them singletons, with roughly 19% in the top ten. The chain employs TRBV27 and TRBJ2-3; perhaps TRBD2 as D (6 bases). The TCR sequence derives from a man aged 18 to 29 who received the YFV17D yellow fever vaccine. Sample: PBMCs, taken more than 35 days after the first yellow fever vaccination. The CDR3 protein is CASSLGVSSVRDTQYF. In DNA form, the CDR3 reads TGTGCCAGCAGTTTAGGCGTGTCTAGCGTGAGAGATACGCAGTATTTT.